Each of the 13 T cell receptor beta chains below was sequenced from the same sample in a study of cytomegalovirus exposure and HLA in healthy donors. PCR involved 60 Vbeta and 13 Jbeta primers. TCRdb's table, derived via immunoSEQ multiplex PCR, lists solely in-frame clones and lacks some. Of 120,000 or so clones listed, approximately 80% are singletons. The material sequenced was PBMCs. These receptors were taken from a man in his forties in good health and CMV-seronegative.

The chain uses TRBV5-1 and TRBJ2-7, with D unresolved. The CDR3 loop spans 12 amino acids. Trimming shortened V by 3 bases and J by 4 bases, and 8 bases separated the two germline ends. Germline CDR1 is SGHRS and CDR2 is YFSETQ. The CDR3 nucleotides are TGCGCCAGCAGCTATGAGAGTTACGAGCAGTACTTC. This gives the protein CASSYESYEQYF. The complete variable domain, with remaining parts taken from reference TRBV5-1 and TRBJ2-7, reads KAGVTQTPRYLIKTRGQQVTLSCSPISGHRSVSWYQQTPGQGLQFLFEYFSETQRNKGNFPGRFSGRQFSNSRSEMNVSTLELGDSALYLCASSYESYEQYFGPGTRLTVT.

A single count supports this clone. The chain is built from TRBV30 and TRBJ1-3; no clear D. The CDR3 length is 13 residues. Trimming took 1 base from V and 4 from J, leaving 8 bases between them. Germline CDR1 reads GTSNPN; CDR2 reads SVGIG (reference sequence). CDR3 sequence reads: CAWSGGMGNTIYF. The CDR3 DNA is TGTGCCTGGAGTGGAGGGATGGGAAACACCATATATTTT.

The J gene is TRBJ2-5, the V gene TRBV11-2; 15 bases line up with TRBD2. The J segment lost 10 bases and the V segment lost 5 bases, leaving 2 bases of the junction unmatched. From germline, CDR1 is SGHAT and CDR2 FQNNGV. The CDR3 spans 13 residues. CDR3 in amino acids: CASSEGLAGGQYF. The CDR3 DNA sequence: TGTGCCAGCAGCGAGGGACTAGCGGGGGGCCAGTACTTC.

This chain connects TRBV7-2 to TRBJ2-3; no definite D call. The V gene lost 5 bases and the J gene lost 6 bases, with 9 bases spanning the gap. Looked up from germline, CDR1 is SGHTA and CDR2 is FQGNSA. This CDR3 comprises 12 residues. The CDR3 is CASSVILDTQYF. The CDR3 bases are TGTGCCAGCAGCGTAATTCTGGATACGCAGTATTTT.

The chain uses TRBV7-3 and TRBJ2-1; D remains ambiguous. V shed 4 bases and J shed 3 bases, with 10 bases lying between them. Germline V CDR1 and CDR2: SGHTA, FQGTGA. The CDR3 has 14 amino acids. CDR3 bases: TGTGCCAGCAGCTCCCCTGAGTTCTACAATGAGCAGTTCTTC. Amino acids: CASSSPEFYNEQFF.

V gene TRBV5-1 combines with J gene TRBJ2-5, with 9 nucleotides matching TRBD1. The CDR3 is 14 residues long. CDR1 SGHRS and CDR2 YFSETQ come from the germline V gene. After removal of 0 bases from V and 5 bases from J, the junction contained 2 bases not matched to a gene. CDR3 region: CASSLDRGQETQYF. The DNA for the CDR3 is TGCGCCAGCAGCTTGGACAGGGGGCAGGAGACCCAGTACTTC.

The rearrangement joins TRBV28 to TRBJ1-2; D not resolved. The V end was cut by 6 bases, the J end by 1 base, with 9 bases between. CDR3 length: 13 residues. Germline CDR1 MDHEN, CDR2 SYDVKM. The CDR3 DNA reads TGTGCCAGCAGCTCTCTTAATAACTATGGCTACACCTTC. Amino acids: CASSSLNNYGYTF.

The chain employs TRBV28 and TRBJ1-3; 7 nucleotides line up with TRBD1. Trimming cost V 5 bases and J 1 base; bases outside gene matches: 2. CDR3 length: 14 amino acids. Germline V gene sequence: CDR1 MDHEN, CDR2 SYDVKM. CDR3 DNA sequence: TGTGCCAGCAGTAACAGGGGATCTGGAAACACCATATATTTT. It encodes CASSNRGSGNTIYF.

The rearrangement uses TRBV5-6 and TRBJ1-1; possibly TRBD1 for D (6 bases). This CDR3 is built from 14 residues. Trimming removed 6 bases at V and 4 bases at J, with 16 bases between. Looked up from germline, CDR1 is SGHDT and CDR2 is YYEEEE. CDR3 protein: CASTIGTTGTEAFF. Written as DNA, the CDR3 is TGTGCCAGCACCATAGGGACAACCGGCACTGAAGCTTTCTTT.

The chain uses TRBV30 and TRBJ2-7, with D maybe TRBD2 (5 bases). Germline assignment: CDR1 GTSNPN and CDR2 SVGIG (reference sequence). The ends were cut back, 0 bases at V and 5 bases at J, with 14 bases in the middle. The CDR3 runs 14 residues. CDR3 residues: CAWSVGGQIHEQYF. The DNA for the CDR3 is TGTGCCTGGAGTGTAGGCGGGCAGATACACGAGCAGTACTTC.

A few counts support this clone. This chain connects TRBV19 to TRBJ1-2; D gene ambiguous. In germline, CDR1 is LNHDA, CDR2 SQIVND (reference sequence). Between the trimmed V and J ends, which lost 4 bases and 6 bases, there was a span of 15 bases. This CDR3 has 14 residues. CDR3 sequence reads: CASSTNPEADGYTF. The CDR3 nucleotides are TGTGCCAGTAGTACCAACCCGGAGGCAGATGGCTACACCTTC.

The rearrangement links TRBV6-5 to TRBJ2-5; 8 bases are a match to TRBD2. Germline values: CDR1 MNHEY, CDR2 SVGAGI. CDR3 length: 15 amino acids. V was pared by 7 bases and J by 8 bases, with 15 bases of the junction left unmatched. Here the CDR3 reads CASTPPGTSLATQYF. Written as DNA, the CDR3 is TGTGCCAGCACACCCCCCGGGACTAGTCTCGCCACCCAGTACTTC.

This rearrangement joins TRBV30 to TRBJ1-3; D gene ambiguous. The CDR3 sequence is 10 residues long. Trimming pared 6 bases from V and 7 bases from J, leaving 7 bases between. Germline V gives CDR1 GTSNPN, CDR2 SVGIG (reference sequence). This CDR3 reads CACGENTIYF. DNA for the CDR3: TGTGCCTGTGGTGAGAACACCATATATTTT.